These T cell receptor beta chains were read from a single sample in a study of blood T cell repertoires in COVID-19. The data were produced by immunoSEQ multiplex PCR, yet TCRdb's version contains in-frame clones alone and is incomplete. The data show 70,000 to 90,000 clones, with 80% to 90% seen just once and about a sixth held by the top ten. The sample taken for sequencing was peripheral blood. Source of these receptors: a woman aged 60-75 years with acute or convalescent COVID-19. The CDR3 runs from the conserved cysteine through the conserved F or W. Fields, in order: J gene, D gene, V gene, clone size, CDR3 DNA, CDR3 protein. D genes are given only for firm matches. Rows give clone size only sometimes, using once, few, many, or a class for an expanded clone.

TRBJ2-5 TRBD2 TRBV6-6 . TGTGCCAGCAGTTACTCGACTAGCGGTCAAGAGACCCAGTACTTC CASSYSTSGQETQYF
TRBJ2-5 TRBD1 TRBV7-8 . TGTGCCAGCAGCTTAGTTCGACAGGGGGCAGATGGAATCCTGCAGACCCAGTACTTC CASSLVRQGADGILQTQYF
TRBJ1-6 . TRBV19 . TGTGCCAGTAGATTAACCTCCTCGGCCTATAATTCACCCCTCCACTTT CASRLTSSAYNSPLHF
TRBJ2-3 . TRBV5-4 few TGTGCCAACCCGCCCCGTGGGGCACGCCCTGTCGCAGATACGCAGTATTTT CANPPRGARPVADTQYF
TRBJ2-5 TRBD1 TRBV5-4 . TGTGCCAGCAGCCCGTCGGGACAGGGGGCAAAGACCCAGTACTTC CASSPSGQGAKTQYF
TRBJ1-2 . TRBV19 once TGTGCCAGTAACCTGGGAGAAAAAGGTTTTGGCTACACCTTC CASNLGEKGFGYTF
TRBJ1-6 TRBD1 TRBV10-1 . TGCGCCACTTCGAACGTGGGGACAGTACCTTATAATTCACCCCTCCACTTT CATSNVGTVPYNSPLHF
TRBJ1-2 . TRBV30 . TGTGCCTGGAGTACCGGAGGTGGCTACACCTTC CAWSTGGGYTF
TRBJ1-1 . TRBV19 . TGTGCCAGTAGTAAGGGGGAGAGGAGCACTGAAGCTTTCTTT CASSKGERSTEAFF
TRBJ1-6 . TRBV19 . TGTGCCAGTACACCGAATAGTGTATCCTATAATTCACCCCTCCACTTT CASTPNSVSYNSPLHF
TRBJ1-4 TRBD1 TRBV9 . TGTGCCAGCAGCGGCGAGGGACAGGGGGCGCGAGTACGGAGAAATGAAAAACTGTTTTTT CASSGEGQGARVRRNEKLFF
TRBJ1-4 . TRBV9 . TGTGCCAGCAGCGATATAGGGGTGGGTGAAAAACTGTTTTTT CASSDIGVGEKLFF
TRBJ2-6 TRBD1 TRBV4-2 . TGTGCCAGCAGCCTCTCCGGGACAGGGGCCTCGGGGGGGGCCAACGTCCTGACTTTC CASSLSGTGASGGANVLTF
TRBJ1-1 TRBD1 TRBV27 . TGTGCCAGCAGTTTATCTCCTGGGACAGCGAACACTGAAGCTTTCTTT CASSLSPGTANTEAFF
TRBJ1-1 TRBD1 TRBV7-9 . TGTGCCAGCAGCTCTGAACCGACAGGGGGCGTCCCCCAAGCTTTCTTT CASSSEPTGGVPQAFF
TRBJ1-1 . TRBV3-1/TRBV3-2 once TGTGCCAGCAGCCAAATAGGGGACACTGAAGCTTTCTTT CASSQIGDTEAFF
TRBJ1-5 . TRBV5-1 . TGCGCCAGCAGCGAGGCGGTGGATCAGCCCCAGCATTTT CASSEAVDQPQHF
TRBJ1-1 TRBD1 TRBV10-3 . TGTGCCATCCTGGGACAGGGAACGACTGAAGCTTTCTTT CAILGQGTTEAFF
TRBJ1-2 TRBD1 TRBV19 . TGTGCCAGTAGTACGACAGGGGCCGGGGGCGGCTACACCTTC CASSTTGAGGGYTF
TRBJ1-2 . TRBV28 . TGTGCCAGCAGTGCGGGGGGGAATGGCTACACCTTC CASSAGGNGYTF
TRBJ1-5 . TRBV28 few TGTGCCAGCAACGGGGAATTGGAGCCCCAGCATTTT CASNGELEPQHF
TRBJ1-1 TRBD1 TRBV14 . TGTGCCAGCAGCCAAGAGACAGGGGTGGTGGGCACTGAAGCTTTCTTT CASSQETGVVGTEAFF